This T cell receptor beta chain was recorded in a study of T-cell reconstitution after alpha-beta-depleted transplantation in children (TCRdb year 2016). With regard to the full study: Using TCR repertoire profiling, the study quantitatively followed how T-cell immune reconstitution unfolded in children after TCRalphabeta/CD19-depleted allogeneic hematopoietic cell transplantation. The research as a whole found: About two months after transplant, the apparently early recovery of alphabetaT-cell counts reportedly depended on just several hundred clones that had expanded rapidly and came from non-depleted graft cells. The frequencies of hyperexpanded clones fell over the following months, and after one year, T-cell counts and TCRbeta diversity were mostly attributed to newly produced T cells. The high TCRbeta diversity at day 60 in some patients was ascribed to recipient T cells and intrathymic progenitors that had survived conditioning.

Explained via the paper, the treatment or condition label denotes: allogeneic hematopoietic cell transplantation with graft depleted of TCRalphabeta T cells and CD19 B cells. TCRalphabeta/CD19-depleted allogeneic hematopoietic cell grafts were given to the transplant recipients, all of whom were children. This clonotype was counted ten times or more. No cognate antigen has been identified for it. No base quality values were provided; no much bigger clone lies one nucleotide off. The library was obtained by PCR. TCRdb records Illumina HiSeq 2500 as the sequencer. Molecular barcoding was employed in the preparation of TCR libraries, with unique molecular identifiers being used to normalize TCRbeta repertoire quantification. Using fastp trimming at Q25 and MiXCR clonotype assembly, TCRdb reanalyzed the public sequencing data and kept in-frame beta chains. A single entry per CDR3 protein holds the most common genes and DNA from its merged rows. The sample table lists tens of thousands of distinct CDR3 sequences, just under 5% of them with a count of one. The ten largest clonotypes hold under 20% of the sample.

Sequences were derived from PBMCs, mostly from graft donor cells, sampled 180 days after TCRalphabeta/CD19-depleted stem cell transplant. The sequence was collected from a boy under two years old who had a stem cell transplant for acute myeloid leukemia, so the T cells may come from the graft donor.

CDR3 region: CATSTLGTGGNEQYF. Here is the DNA: TGTGCCACCAGCACCCTGGGGACAGGGGGCAACGAGCAGTACTTC. This chain joins TRBV15 to TRBJ2-7; 12 central bases correspond to TRBD1. The germline V gene (reference sequence) sets CDR1 to LNHNV and CDR2 to YYDKDF. V ends up 4 bases short and J 5 bases short, with an unmatched junction base count of 6. Including the terminal cysteine and phenylalanine, the CDR3 comprises 15 residues. Only the CDR3 portion is preserved as DNA: 45 bases, with reading frame beginning at the first base. With the rest looked up from the reference TRBV15 and TRBJ2-7 genes rather than sequenced, the full variable domain is DAMVIQNPRYQVTQFGKPVTLSCSQTLNHNVMYWYQQKSSQAPKLLFHYYDKDFNNEADTPDNFQSRRPNTSFCFLDIRSPGLGDTAMYLCATSTLGTGGNEQYFGPGTRLTVT.